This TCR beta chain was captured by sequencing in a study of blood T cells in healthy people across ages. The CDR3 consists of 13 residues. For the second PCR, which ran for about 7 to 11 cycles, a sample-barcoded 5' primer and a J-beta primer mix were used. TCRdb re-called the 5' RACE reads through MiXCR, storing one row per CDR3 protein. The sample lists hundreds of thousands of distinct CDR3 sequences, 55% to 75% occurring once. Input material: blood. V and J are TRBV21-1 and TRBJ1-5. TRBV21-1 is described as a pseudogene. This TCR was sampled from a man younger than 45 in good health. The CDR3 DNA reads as TGTGCCAGCAGCAAAGAGAAGTATCAGCCCCAGCATTTT. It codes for CASSKEKYQPQHF.